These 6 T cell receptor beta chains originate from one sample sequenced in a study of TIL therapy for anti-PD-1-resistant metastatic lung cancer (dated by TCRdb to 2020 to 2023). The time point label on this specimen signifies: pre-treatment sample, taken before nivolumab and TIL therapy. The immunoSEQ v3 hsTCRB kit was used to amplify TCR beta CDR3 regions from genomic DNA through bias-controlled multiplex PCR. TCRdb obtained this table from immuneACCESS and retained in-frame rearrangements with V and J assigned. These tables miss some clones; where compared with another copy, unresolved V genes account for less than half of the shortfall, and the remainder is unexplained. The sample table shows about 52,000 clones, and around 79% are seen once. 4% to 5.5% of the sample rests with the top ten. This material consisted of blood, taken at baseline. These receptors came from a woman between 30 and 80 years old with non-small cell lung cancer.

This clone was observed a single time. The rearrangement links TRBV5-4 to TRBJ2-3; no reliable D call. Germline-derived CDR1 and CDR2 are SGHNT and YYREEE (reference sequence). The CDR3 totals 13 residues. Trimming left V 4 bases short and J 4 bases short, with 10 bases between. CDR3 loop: CASSPSTSDTQYF. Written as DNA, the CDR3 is TGTGCCAGCAGCCCCAGCACATCAGATACGCAGTATTTT.

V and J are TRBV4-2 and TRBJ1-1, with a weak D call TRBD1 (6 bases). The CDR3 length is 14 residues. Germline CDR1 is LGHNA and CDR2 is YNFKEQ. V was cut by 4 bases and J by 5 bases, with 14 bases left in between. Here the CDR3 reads CASSRPGGRTEAFF. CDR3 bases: TGTGCCAGCAGCCGCCCTGGGGGGCGGACTGAAGCTTTCTTT.

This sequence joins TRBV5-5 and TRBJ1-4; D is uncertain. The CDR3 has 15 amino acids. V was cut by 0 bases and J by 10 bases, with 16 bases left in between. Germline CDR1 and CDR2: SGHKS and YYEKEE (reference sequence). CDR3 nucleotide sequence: TGTGCCAGCAGCTTGGGGCAGCCGCTTGGAGGAAAACTGTTTTTT. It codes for CASSLGQPLGGKLFF.

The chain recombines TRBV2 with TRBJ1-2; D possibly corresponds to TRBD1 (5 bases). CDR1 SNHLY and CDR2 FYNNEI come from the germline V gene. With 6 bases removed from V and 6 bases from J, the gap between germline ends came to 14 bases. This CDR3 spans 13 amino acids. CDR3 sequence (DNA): TGTGCCAGCAGACTTGGGGGACTGAATGGCTACACCTTC. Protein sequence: CASRLGGLNGYTF.

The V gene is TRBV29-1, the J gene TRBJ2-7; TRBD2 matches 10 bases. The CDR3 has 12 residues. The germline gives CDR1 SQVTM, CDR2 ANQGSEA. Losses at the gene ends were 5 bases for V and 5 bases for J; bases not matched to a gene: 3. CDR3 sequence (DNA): TGCAGCGTTTCGGGACTAGCGAACGAGCAGTACTTC. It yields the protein CSVSGLANEQYF.

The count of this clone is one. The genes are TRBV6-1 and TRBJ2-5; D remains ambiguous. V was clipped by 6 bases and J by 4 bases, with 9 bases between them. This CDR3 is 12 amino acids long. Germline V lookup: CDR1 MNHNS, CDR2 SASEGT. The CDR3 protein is CASSRHVETQYF. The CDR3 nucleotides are TGTGCCAGCAGCCGCCACGTAGAGACCCAGTACTTC.